The source of this T cell receptor beta chain is a study of identical twins. Study outcomes and limitations: Twin pairs had excess sharing that was weaker in beta out-of-frame sequences.

This CDR3 has 18 amino acids. V lost 2 bases, J lost 2 bases, and 19 bases lay in between. TCRdb independently ran MiXCR on the 5' RACE reads; one entry per CDR3 protein. The data show around 200,000 distinct CDR3 sequences, with approximately 9% seen just once and about 5.5% held by the top ten. There are many counts of this clonotype. Its target is unknown. The sample taken for sequencing was memory (CD45RO+) T cells sorted from blood. V is TRBV12-3 or TRBV12-4 and J is TRBJ2-1; weak D call: TRBD2 (6 bases). This TCR came from a young woman in good health. This chain's CDR3 is CASSLRGTGSVTYNEQFF. The CDR3 coding sequence is TGTGCCAGCAGTTTACGGGGGACCGGGAGTGTTACCTACAATGAGCAGTTCTTC.